Listed below are T cell receptor beta chains from one sample, sequenced in a study of cytomegalovirus exposure and HLA in healthy donors. Data came from immunoSEQ multiplex PCR; TCRdb stores just in-frame clones and leaves some out. The profile shows more than 45,000 clones, roughly 94% of them singletons. Sequenced: PBMCs. The receptor set was obtained from a man between 18 and 29 years old in good health and CMV-seronegative. CDR3s include the opening cysteine and the closing phenylalanine or tryptophan. Each record gives: D gene, V gene, J gene, clone size, CDR3 protein, CDR3 DNA. D genes are given only for firm matches. Some rows mark clone size as missing; the rest say once, few, many or name a class of expanded clone.

.,TRBV18,TRBJ2-7,.,CASSPRRDFYEQYF,TGTGCCAGCTCACCGCGACGAGACTTTTACGAGCAGTACTTC
.,TRBV5-8,TRBJ1-2,.,CASRARGVTNYGYTF,TGTGCCAGCAGGGCCCGGGGAGTGACTAACTATGGCTACACCTTC
.,TRBV21-1,TRBJ2-5,.,CARFGQGVRRETQYF,TGTGCCAGGTTTGGACAGGGGGTACGTCGGGAGACCCAGTACTTC
TRBD2,TRBV6-4,TRBJ2-2,.,CASSPSGSSAGELFF,TGTGCCAGCAGCCCTAGCGGGAGTTCAGCGGGGGAGCTGTTTTTT
.,TRBV9,TRBJ2-1,.,CASSVGVSEYNEQFF,TGTGCCAGCAGCGTAGGAGTTAGCGAATACAATGAGCAGTTCTTC
TRBD2,TRBV4-3,TRBJ2-1,few,CASSKKREGYNEQFF,TGCGCCAGCAGCAAAAAGCGGGAGGGCTACAATGAGCAGTTCTTC
.,TRBV29-1,TRBJ2-7,.,CSVIPSGDEQYF,TGCAGCGTCATACCTTCAGGGGACGAGCAGTACTTC
.,TRBV6-1,TRBJ2-1,.,CASWGRDWDHNEQFF,TGTGCCAGCTGGGGCCGGGACTGGGATCACAATGAGCAGTTCTTC
TRBD2,TRBV29-1,TRBJ2-3,.,CSVRSGGTDTQYF,TGCAGCGTTCGCAGCGGGGGCACAGATACGCAGTATTTT
TRBD1,TRBV11-3,TRBJ1-1,.,CASSLDRDRGSEAFF,TGTGCCAGCAGCTTAGACCGGGACAGGGGTTCTGAAGCTTTCTTT